Shown below are 20 T cell receptor beta chains from a single sample sequenced in a study of blood T cell repertoires in COVID-19. Method: immunoSEQ multiplex PCR; TCRdb's copy keeps in-frame clones and lacks some. Of about 140,000 clones in the sample, roughly 90% were seen once. The specimen sequenced was peripheral blood. These receptors were collected from a man between 65 and 79 years old with acute or convalescent COVID-19.

The chain employs TRBV3-1 (or the pseudogene TRBV3-2) and TRBJ1-2; the D gene is possibly TRBD1 (5 bases). The CDR3 sequence is 14 residues long. Between the trimmed V and J ends, which lost 0 bases and 3 bases, there was a span of 8 bases. Germline assignment: CDR1 LGHDT and CDR2 YNNKEL (reference sequence). CDR3 sequence (DNA): TGTGCCAGCAGCCAAGAGGGGGGGGACTATGGCTACACCTTC. This sequence encodes CASSQEGGDYGYTF.

J is TRBJ1-1 and V is TRBV6-1; D gene unclear. The CDR3 is 13 residues long. In germline, CDR1 is MNHNS, CDR2 SASEGT. V dropped 1 base and J dropped 4 bases, with 7 bases sitting between them. Written as DNA, the CDR3 is TGTGCCAGCAGTGAAGTCGAGGCCACTGAAGCTTTCTTT. This translates into CASSEVEATEAFF.

V is TRBV19 and J is TRBJ1-5; D remains unclear. The V and J ends lost 0 bases and 4 bases respectively, with 7 bases between them. This CDR3 is built from 14 residues. Per the germline V gene, CDR1 is LNHDA and CDR2 is SQIVND (reference sequence). The CDR3 protein is CASSIEHQNQPQHF. The CDR3 DNA is TGTGCCAGTAGTATAGAGCACCAGAATCAGCCCCAGCATTTT.

The V and J genes are TRBV6-1 and TRBJ1-1; 7 bases line up with TRBD1. CDR1 and CDR2 (germline): MNHNS, SASEGT. The CDR3 loop spans 14 amino acids. Germline trimming cut 5 bases from V and 0 bases from J; bases unmatched to any gene: 3. The CDR3 DNA reads as TGTGCCAGCAGTTTCGACAGGGTGAACACTGAAGCTTTCTTT. It translates to CASSFDRVNTEAFF.

The gene calls are TRBV28 and TRBJ2-3; 9 nucleotides agree with TRBD2. Germline-derived CDR1 and CDR2 are MDHEN and SYDVKM. Trimming at V came to 2 bases and at J to 2 bases, leaving 11 bases not matched to a gene. This CDR3 contains 18 residues. CDR3 in DNA: TGTGCCAGCAGTTTACCCACCAGAAGCGGGAGGCCCACAGATACGCAGTATTTT. Translated, it gives CASSLPTRSGRPTDTQYF.

The sample holds one count of this clone. The chain recombines TRBV14 with TRBJ2-1; 13 bases line up with TRBD2. The trim removed 0 bases at V and 5 bases at J, leaving 16 bases unmatched. This CDR3 has 21 amino acids. Germline V gene sequence: CDR1 SGHDN, CDR2 FVKESK. As DNA, the CDR3 is TGTGCCAGCAGCCAAGATCCTCCGGGACTAGCGGGATTGGACCGTAACAATGAGCAGTTCTTC. The encoded protein is CASSQDPPGLAGLDRNNEQFF. The full variable domain, completed using reference TRBV14 and TRBJ2-1, is EAGVTQFPSHSVIEKGQTVTLRCDPISGHDNLYWYRRVMGKEIKFLLHFVKESKQDESGMPNNRFLAERTGGTYSTLKVQPAELEDSGVYFCASSQDPPGLAGLDRNNEQFFGPGTRLTVL.

In this sample, this clone turned up once. The V gene is TRBV27, the J gene TRBJ2-6; 7 nucleotides agree with TRBD1. V was clipped by 2 bases and J by 0 bases; unmatched bases: 13. The CDR3 totals 20 residues. Germline lookup yields CDR1 MNHEY and CDR2 SMNVEV (reference sequence). The CDR3 here is CASSLVGRGQVVSGANVLTF. CDR3 in DNA: TGTGCCAGCAGTTTAGTAGGTCGAGGACAGGTGGTCTCTGGGGCCAACGTCCTGACTTTC.

This chain joins TRBV27 and TRBJ2-7, with D possibly TRBD2 on 5 matching bases. The CDR3 length is 17 residues. Germline CDR1 reads MNHEY; CDR2 reads SMNVEV (reference sequence). V lost 5 bases and J 0 bases, leaving 20 bases between the germline ends. The CDR3 DNA is TGTGCCAGCAGTCCCCGAGGGAGTCCTCTGAGCTCCTACGAGCAGTACTTC. Its protein product is CASSPRGSPLSSYEQYF.

V and J are TRBV7-9 and TRBJ1-5; D perhaps matches TRBD1 (5 bases). V dropped 4 bases and J dropped 2 bases, with 12 bases sitting between them. CDR3 size: 15 residues. The V gene's germline CDR1 is SEHNR and CDR2 FQNEAQ (reference sequence). The DNA for the CDR3 is TGTGCCAGCAGCTCCGAGACAGACGGCAATCAGCCCCAGCATTTT. Translation: CASSSETDGNQPQHF.

The chain is built from TRBV19 and TRBJ1-2, with TRBD1 matching over 8 bases. Trimming cost V 5 bases and J 2 bases; bases outside gene matches: 4. In germline, CDR1 is LNHDA, CDR2 SQIVND (reference sequence). This CDR3 comprises 14 residues. The CDR3 here is CASSPGTGNYGYTF. The CDR3 bases are TGTGCCAGTAGTCCCGGGACAGGAAACTATGGCTACACCTTC.

The V and J genes are TRBV24-1 and TRBJ2-1; 7 positions match TRBD1. CDR1 is KGHDR, CDR2 SFDVKD, per germline. The CDR3 sequence is 15 residues long. The V gene end was trimmed by 3 bases and the J gene end by 7 bases; junction bases not matched to a gene: 8. The CDR3 DNA follows: TGTGCCACCAGTGATCAGACAGGGAATTTGAATGAGCAGTTCTTC. Amino acids: CATSDQTGNLNEQFF.

This clone was observed a single time. V is TRBV9 and J is TRBJ2-3; 9 nucleotides align to TRBD2. There are 16 residues in the CDR3. Losses at the gene ends were 4 bases for V and 3 bases for J; bases not matched to a gene: 9. Germline V gene lookup returns CDR1 SGDLS and CDR2 YYNGEE. This CDR3 reads CASSLTRLAATDTQYF. The CDR3 region has the DNA TGTGCCAGCAGCTTAACCAGACTAGCGGCAACAGATACGCAGTATTTT.

The rearrangement uses TRBV5-1 and TRBJ2-5, with D possibly TRBD1 on 5 matching bases. The length of the CDR3 is 16 residues. CDR1 SGHRS and CDR2 YFSETQ come from the germline V gene. V lost 2 bases and J lost 1, with 15 bases in between. The CDR3 DNA reads TGCGCCAGCAGCTTAACGGAGACAGTAGGCCAAGAGACCCAGTACTTC. It translates to CASSLTETVGQETQYF.

The V call is TRBV6-6, the J call TRBJ2-1; 9 bases are a match to TRBD1. The CDR3 is 14 amino acids. Germline CDR1 MNHNY, CDR2 SVGAGI (reference sequence). The junction had 4 bases not matched to a gene; V was cut back by 4 bases and J by 6 bases. CDR3 protein: CASSWDRVVNEQFF. The CDR3 DNA is TGTGCCAGCAGTTGGGACAGGGTGGTCAATGAGCAGTTCTTC.

V and J are TRBV19 and TRBJ2-5, with 9 bases aligning to TRBD1. The CDR3 covers 15 residues. V lost 5 bases and J lost 3; bases outside the gene matches: 7. Germline V lookup: CDR1 LNHDA, CDR2 SQIVND (reference sequence). The CDR3 nucleotides read TGTGCCAGTAGTGCGTCAAGGACAGGGGAAGAGACCCAGTACTTC. This sequence encodes CASSASRTGEETQYF.

This clone came up once. CDR3 bases: TGTGCCAGCAGTTCCACGGGGACAGGGGAATATGGCTACACCTTC. Translating gives CASSSTGTGEYGYTF. The rearrangement links TRBV6-5 to TRBJ1-2; 10 bases fit TRBD1. The V and J ends lost 4 bases and 5 bases, in that order; junction bases with no gene match: 7. CDR3 length: 15 residues. Germline CDR1 is MNHEY and CDR2 is SVGAGI.

This clone came up a few times. The chain uses TRBV29-1 and TRBJ2-2, with no clear D. The V end was cut by 4 bases, the J end by 5 bases, with 11 bases between. The CDR3 is 13 residues long. Looked up from germline, CDR1 is SQVTM and CDR2 is ANQGSEA. The CDR3 nucleotides are TGCAGCGTTGTGGCAGTAATTACCGGGGAGCTGTTTTTT. Translation gives CSVVAVITGELFF.

This chain connects TRBV9 to TRBJ2-1; D perhaps matches TRBD2 (5 bases). From germline, CDR1 is SGDLS and CDR2 YYNGEE. The CDR3 totals 16 residues. The ends were cut back, 4 bases at V and 0 bases at J, with 14 bases in the middle. CDR3 loop: CASSTGLLHSYNEQFF. As DNA, the CDR3 is TGTGCCAGCAGCACCGGACTTCTCCACTCCTACAATGAGCAGTTCTTC.

This clone is a singleton in its sample. The CDR3 DNA sequence: TGTGCCAGCAGCTCTAGCGGGAACGCGGAGACCCAGTACTTC. Protein product: CASSSSGNAETQYF. The chain carries TRBV11-3 and TRBJ2-5; the match to TRBD2 covers 9 bases. Germline V lookup: CDR1 SGHNT, CDR2 YENEEA. V shed 4 bases and J 5 bases; nucleotides not matched to a gene: 5. CDR3 length: 14 residues.

The V and J genes are TRBV7-9 and TRBJ2-3; TRBD2 matches at 10 bases. The germline V gene has CDR1 SEHNR and CDR2 FQNEAQ (reference sequence). The CDR3 runs 14 residues. Germline trimming cut 4 bases from V and 6 bases from J; bases unmatched to any gene: 4. The CDR3 reads CASSSAGGPDTQYF. In nucleotides, the CDR3 is TGTGCCAGCAGCTCAGCGGGGGGGCCGGATACGCAGTATTTT.